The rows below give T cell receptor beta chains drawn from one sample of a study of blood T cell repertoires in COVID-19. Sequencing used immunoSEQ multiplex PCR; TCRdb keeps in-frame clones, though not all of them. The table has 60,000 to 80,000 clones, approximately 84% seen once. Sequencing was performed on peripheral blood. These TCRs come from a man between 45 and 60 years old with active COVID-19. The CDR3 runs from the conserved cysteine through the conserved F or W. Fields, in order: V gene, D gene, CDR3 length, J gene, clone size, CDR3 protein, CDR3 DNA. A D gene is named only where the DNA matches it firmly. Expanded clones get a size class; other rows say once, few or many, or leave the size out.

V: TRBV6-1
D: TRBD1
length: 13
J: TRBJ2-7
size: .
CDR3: CASSLQGAREQYF
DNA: TGTGCCAGCAGCCTACAGGGGGCCCGTGAGCAGTACTTC

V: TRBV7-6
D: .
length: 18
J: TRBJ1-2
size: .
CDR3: CASSLAGWMAKDGSGYTF
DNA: TGTGCCAGCAGCTTAGCAGGCTGGATGGCCAAAGATGGGAGTGGCTACACCTTC

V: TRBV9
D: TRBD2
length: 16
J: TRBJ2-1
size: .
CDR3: CASSVRTSGLQPEQFF
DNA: TGTGCCAGCAGCGTAAGAACTAGCGGCCTTCAGCCTGAGCAGTTCTTC

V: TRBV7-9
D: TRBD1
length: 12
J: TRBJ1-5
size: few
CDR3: CASSTGVQPQHF
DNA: TGTGCCAGCAGCACAGGGGTACAGCCCCAGCATTTT

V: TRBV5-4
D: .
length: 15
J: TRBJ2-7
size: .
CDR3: CASSLLGGTSYEQYF
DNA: TGTGCCAGCAGCTTGCTAGGGGGAACCTCCTACGAGCAGTACTTC

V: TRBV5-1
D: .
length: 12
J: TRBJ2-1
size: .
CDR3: CASSLSYGEQFF
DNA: TGCGCCAGCAGCTTGAGCTACGGTGAGCAGTTCTTC

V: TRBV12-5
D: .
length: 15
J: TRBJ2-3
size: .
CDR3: CASGLNRKVEDTQYF
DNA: TGTGCTAGTGGTTTGAACAGAAAGGTTGAAGATACGCAGTATTTT

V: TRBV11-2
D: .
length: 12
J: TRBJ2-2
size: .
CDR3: CASSYRDRELFF
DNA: TGTGCCAGCAGCTACAGGGATCGGGAGCTGTTTTTT

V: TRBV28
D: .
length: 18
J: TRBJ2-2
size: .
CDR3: CASSPTPGSGGNTGELFF
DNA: TGTGCCAGCAGTCCCACTCCCGGCAGCGGTGGGAACACCGGGGAGCTGTTTTTT

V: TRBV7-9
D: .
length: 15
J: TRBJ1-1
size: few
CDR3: CASSLGRGGFTEAFF
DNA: TGTGCCAGCAGCTTAGGGCGAGGGGGATTCACTGAAGCTTTCTTT

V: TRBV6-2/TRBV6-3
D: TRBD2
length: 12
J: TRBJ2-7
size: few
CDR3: CASSPLAFEQYF
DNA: TGTGCCAGCAGTCCACTAGCGTTCGAGCAGTACTTC

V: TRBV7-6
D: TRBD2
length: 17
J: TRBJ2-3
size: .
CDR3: CASSPTRSGGSPDTQYF
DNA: TGTGCCAGCAGCCCAACCCGTAGCGGGGGGTCCCCAGATACGCAGTATTTT

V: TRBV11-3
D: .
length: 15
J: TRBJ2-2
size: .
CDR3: CASSFGRVNTGELFF
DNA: TGTGCCAGCAGCTTTGGCAGGGTAAACACCGGGGAGCTGTTTTTT

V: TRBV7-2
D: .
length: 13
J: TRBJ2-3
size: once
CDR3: CASSLAQGDTQYF
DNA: TGTGCCAGCAGCCTTGCGCAGGGGGATACGCAGTATTTT

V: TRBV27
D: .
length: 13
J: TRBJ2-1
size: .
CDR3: CASSLWASNEQFF
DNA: TGTGCCAGCAGTTTATGGGCCTCCAATGAGCAGTTCTTC

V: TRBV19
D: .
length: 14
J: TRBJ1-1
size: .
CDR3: CASSITGGNTEAFF
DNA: TGTGCCAGTAGTATTACGGGGGGTAACACTGAAGCTTTCTTT

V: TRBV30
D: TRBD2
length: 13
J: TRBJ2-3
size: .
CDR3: CALGTSGGGTQYF
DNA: TGTGCCTTAGGGACTAGCGGGGGTGGAACGCAGTATTTT

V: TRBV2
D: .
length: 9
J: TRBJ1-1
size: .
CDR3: CATTQEAFF
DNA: TGTGCCACTACACAGGAAGCTTTCTTT

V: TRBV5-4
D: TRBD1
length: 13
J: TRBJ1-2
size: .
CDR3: CASSSQGGRGYTF
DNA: TGTGCCAGCAGCTCACAGGGGGGACGGGGCTACACCTTC

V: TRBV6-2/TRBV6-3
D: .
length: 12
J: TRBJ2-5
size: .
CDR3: CASSLAEETQYF
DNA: TGTGCCAGCAGCTTAGCGGAGGAGACCCAGTACTTC

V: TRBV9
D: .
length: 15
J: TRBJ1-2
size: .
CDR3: CASSDRGDLFYGYTF
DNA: TGTGCCAGCAGCGATAGAGGAGATCTATTCTATGGCTACACCTTC

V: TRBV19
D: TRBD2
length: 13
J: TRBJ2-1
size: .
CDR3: CASSTQGLEEQFF
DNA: TGTGCCAGTAGTACTCAGGGACTAGAGGAGCAGTTCTTC

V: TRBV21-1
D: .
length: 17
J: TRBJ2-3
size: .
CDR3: CASSNGPLFTRTDTQYF
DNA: TGTGCCAGCAGCAACGGACCCCTTTTTACTAGGACAGATACGCAGTATTTT

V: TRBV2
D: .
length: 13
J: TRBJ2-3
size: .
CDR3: CASSDEVRDTQYF
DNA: TGTGCCAGCAGTGACGAGGTGAGAGATACGCAGTATTTT

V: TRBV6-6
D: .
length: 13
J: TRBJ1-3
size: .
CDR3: CASSPGMENTIYF
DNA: TGTGCCAGCAGCCCCGGGATGGAAAACACCATATATTTT

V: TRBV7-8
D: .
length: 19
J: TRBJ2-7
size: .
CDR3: CASSSTRTGPLAESREQYF
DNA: TGTGCCAGCAGCTCGACCCGGACAGGACCACTAGCGGAGTCTCGGGAGCAGTACTTC

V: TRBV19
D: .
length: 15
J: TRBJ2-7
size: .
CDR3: CASRALAESSYEQYF
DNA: TGTGCCAGTAGGGCACTAGCTGAGAGCTCCTACGAGCAGTACTTC

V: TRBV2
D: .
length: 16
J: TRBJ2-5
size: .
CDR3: CASRSYRTGNQETQYF
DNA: TGTGCCAGCAGGTCTTACCGAACAGGGAACCAAGAGACCCAGTACTTC

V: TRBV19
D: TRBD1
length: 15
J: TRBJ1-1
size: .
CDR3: CASSRSGTGDTEAFF
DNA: TGTGCCAGTAGTCGATCCGGGACAGGGGATACTGAAGCTTTCTTT

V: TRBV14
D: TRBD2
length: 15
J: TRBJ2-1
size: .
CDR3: CASSQGLAGPYEQFF
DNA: TGTGCCAGCAGCCAAGGGCTAGCGGGACCGTATGAGCAGTTCTTC

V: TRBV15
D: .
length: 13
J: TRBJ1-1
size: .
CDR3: CATRVTGNTEAFF
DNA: TGTGCCACCAGAGTGACAGGAAACACTGAAGCTTTCTTT

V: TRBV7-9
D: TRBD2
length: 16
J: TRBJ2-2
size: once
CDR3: CASSSRTSGGGGELFF
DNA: TGTGCCAGCAGCTCCCGGACTAGCGGGGGAGGCGGGGAGCTGTTTTTT

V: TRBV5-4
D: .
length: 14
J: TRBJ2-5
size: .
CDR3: CASSLDREVRAQYF
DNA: TGTGCCAGCAGCTTGGATCGCGAGGTTCGGGCCCAGTACTTC

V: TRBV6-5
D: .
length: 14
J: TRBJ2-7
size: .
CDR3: CASSYAGLTYEQYF
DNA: TGTGCCAGCAGTTACGCGGGACTGACCTACGAGCAGTACTTC

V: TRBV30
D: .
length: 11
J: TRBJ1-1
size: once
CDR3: CAWGGYTEAFF
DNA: TGTGCCTGGGGGGGGTACACTGAAGCTTTCTTT

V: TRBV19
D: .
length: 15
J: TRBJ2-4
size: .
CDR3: CASSIGQGAKNIQYF
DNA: TGTGCCAGTAGTATTGGGCAGGGGGCCAAAAACATTCAGTACTTC

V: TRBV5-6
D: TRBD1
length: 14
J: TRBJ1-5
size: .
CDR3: CASSDYRGRQPQHF
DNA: TGTGCCAGCAGCGACTACAGGGGGCGGCAGCCCCAGCATTTT

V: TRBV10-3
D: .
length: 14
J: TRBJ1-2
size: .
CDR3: CAISESPGNYGYTF
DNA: TGTGCCATCAGTGAGTCTCCCGGTAACTATGGCTACACCTTC

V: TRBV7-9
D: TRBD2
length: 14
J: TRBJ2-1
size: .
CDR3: CASSTGGAINEQFF
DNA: TGTGCCAGCAGCACCGGGGGGGCCATCAATGAGCAGTTCTTC

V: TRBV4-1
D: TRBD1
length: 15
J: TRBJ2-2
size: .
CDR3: CASSSGGGITGELFF
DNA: TGCGCCAGCAGCTCAGGGGGCGGTATCACCGGGGAGCTGTTTTTT

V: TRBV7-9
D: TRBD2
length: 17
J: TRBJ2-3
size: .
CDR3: CASSRGGASGGRDTQYF
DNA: TGTGCCAGCAGCCGAGGCGGGGCTAGCGGGGGTAGAGATACGCAGTATTTT

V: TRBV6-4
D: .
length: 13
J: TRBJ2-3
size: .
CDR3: CASSQSGTDTQYF
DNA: TGTGCCAGCAGCCAAAGCGGGACAGATACGCAGTATTTT

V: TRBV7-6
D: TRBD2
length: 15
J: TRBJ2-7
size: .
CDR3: CASRQGRGTPGEQYF
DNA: TGTGCCAGCAGACAAGGGCGGGGGACTCCGGGTGAGCAGTACTTC

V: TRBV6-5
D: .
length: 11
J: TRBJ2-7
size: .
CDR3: CASSLGREQYF
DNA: TGTGCCAGCAGCCTTGGGAGAGAGCAGTACTTC